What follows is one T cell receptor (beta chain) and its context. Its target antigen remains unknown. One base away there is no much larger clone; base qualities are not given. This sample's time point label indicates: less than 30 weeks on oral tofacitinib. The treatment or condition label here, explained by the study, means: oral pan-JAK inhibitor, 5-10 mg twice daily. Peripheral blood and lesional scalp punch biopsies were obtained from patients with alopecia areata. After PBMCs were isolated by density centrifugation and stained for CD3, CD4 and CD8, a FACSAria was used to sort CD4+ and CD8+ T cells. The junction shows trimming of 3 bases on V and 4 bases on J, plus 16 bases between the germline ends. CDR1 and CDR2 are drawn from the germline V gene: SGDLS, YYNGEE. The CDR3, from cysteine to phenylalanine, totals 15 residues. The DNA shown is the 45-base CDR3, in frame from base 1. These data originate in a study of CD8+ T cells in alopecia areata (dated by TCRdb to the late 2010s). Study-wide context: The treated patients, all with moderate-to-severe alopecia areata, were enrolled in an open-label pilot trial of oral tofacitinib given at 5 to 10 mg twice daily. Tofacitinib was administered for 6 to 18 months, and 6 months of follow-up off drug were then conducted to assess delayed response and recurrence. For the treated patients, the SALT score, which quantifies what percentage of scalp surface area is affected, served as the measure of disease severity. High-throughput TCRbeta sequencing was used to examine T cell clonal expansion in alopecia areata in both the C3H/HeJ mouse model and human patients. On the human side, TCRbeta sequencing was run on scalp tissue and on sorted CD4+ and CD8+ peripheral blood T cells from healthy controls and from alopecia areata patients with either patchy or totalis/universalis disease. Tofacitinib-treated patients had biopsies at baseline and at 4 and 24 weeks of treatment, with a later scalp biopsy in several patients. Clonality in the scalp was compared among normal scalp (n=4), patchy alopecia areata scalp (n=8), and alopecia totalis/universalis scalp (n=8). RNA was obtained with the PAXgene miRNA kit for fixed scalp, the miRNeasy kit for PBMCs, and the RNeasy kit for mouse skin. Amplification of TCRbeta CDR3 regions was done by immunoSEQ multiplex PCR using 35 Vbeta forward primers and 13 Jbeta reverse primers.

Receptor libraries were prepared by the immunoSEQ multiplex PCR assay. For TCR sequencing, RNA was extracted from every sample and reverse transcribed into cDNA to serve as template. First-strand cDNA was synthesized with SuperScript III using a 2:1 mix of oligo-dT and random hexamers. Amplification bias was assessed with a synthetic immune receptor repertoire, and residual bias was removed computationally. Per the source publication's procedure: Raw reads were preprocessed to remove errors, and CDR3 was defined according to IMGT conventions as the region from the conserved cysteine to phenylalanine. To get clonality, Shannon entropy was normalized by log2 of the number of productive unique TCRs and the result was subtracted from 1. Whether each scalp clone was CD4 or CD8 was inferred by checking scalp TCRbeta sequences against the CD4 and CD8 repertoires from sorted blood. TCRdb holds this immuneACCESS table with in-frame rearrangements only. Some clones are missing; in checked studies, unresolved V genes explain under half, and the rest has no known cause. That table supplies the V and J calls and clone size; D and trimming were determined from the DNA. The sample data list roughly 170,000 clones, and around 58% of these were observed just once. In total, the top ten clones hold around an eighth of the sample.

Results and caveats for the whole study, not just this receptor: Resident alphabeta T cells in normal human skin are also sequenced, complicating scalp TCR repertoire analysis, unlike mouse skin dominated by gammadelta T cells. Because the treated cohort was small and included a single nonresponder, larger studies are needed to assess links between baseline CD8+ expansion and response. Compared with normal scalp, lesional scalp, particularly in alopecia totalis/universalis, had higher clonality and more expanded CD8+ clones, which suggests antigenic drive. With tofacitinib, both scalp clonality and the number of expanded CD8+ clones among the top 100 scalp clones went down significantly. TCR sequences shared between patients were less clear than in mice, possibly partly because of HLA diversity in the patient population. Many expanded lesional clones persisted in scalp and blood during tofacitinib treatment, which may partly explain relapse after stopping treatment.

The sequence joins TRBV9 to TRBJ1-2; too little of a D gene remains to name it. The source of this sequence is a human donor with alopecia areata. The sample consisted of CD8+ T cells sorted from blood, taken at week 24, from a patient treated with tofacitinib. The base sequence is TGTGCCAGCAGCGAGGGTCAGACAAGACGCTATGGCTACACCTTC. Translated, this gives CASSEGQTRRYGYTF.